A selection of T cell receptor beta chains follows, all from one sample in a study of radiotherapy plus CTLA-4 blockade in lung cancer. The method was immunoSEQ multiplex PCR; TCRdb's version includes in-frame clones alone and lacks a portion of them. The data hold over 85,000 clones, with 65% to 85% observed a single time. The sequenced sample was peripheral blood, obtained from a patient treated with radiotherapy plus ipilimumab. The receptor set was obtained from a human donor with non-small cell lung cancer who had a partial response to radiotherapy plus ipilimumab. Some clones in this sample may be carry-over from other donors' samples. The CDR3 runs from the conserved cysteine through the conserved F or W. D genes are given only for firm matches. Some rows have no size entry. The others give once, few or many, or a class for an expanded clone.

j_gene,abundance,v_gene,d_gene,CDR3aa,CDR3nt
TRBJ1-1,NA,TRBV4-2,NA,CASSPLRERAFF,TGTGCCAGCAGCCCGCTAAGGGAGAGGGCTTTCTTT
TRBJ1-2,few,TRBV6-5,NA,CASSSQRRAAYGYTF,TGTGCCAGCAGTTCCCAAAGGCGGGCCGCCTATGGCTACACCTTC
TRBJ1-2,NA,TRBV2,NA,CASVRGGDNYGYTF,TGTGCCAGCGTTAGGGGTGGAGATAACTATGGCTACACCTTC
TRBJ2-7,medium-sized,TRBV28,NA,CASSLFSEQYF,TGTGCCAGCAGTTTATTCTCCGAGCAGTACTTC
TRBJ2-3,NA,TRBV2,TRBD1,CASSGDRVEATQYF,TGTGCCAGCAGCGGAGACAGGGTAGAAGCTACGCAGTATTTT
TRBJ2-1,NA,TRBV9,NA,CASSVGRGATYNEQFF,TGTGCCAGCAGCGTGGGGAGGGGGGCGACCTACAATGAGCAGTTCTTC
TRBJ2-7,NA,TRBV10-3,NA,CAISLQGGTYEQYF,TGTGCCATCAGCCTACAGGGTGGAACCTACGAGCAGTACTTC
TRBJ2-1,NA,TRBV30,TRBD1,CACGGQEKYNEQFF,TGTGCCTGCGGGGGACAGGAGAAATACAATGAGCAGTTCTTC
TRBJ2-5,NA,TRBV11-2,NA,CASSQKPGLNPQETQYF,TGTGCCAGCAGCCAAAAACCGGGACTTAACCCACAAGAGACCCAGTACTTC
TRBJ2-5,NA,TRBV5-6,TRBD2,CASSLVGQAGKETQYF,TGTGCCAGCAGCCTCGTCGGTCAAGCGGGGAAAGAGACCCAGTACTTC
TRBJ2-3,NA,TRBV7-9,TRBD2,CASSGTSGSADTQYF,TGTGCCAGCAGCGGAACTAGCGGGAGTGCGGATACGCAGTATTTT